The sequence of this TCR beta chain was determined in a study of T cell responses to AZD1222 COVID-19 vaccine. For the study at large: Second doses were pooled across both intervals (about 4 or about 12 weeks). Study-wide results and caveats: Spike-wide vaccine-associated CD4 TCRs dominated at 160-218 and 743-854. Just a handful of people given AZD1222 tested seropositive at baseline. Among the donors, most were white British and more were female, and clonal diversity was possibly underestimated.

The CDR3 is 13 amino acids. The V gene's germline CDR1 is MGHRA and CDR2 YSYEKL. V was pared by 3 bases and J by 8 bases, with 6 bases of the junction left unmatched. Generated by immunoSEQ multiplex PCR, the TCRdb table keeps only in-frame clones and is missing some. The data show over 90,000 clones, 80% to 90% seen once. This clone occurred once. Antigen specificity is unknown. Source: peripheral blood, taken on day 0 of AZD1222 vaccination. This receptor was obtained from an adult in good health. This chain links TRBV4-1 with TRBJ1-2; 7 positions match TRBD1. The CDR3 loop is CASSHTTGSGYTF. The CDR3 DNA follows: TGCGCCAGCAGCCATACGACAGGGAGCGGCTACACCTTC.